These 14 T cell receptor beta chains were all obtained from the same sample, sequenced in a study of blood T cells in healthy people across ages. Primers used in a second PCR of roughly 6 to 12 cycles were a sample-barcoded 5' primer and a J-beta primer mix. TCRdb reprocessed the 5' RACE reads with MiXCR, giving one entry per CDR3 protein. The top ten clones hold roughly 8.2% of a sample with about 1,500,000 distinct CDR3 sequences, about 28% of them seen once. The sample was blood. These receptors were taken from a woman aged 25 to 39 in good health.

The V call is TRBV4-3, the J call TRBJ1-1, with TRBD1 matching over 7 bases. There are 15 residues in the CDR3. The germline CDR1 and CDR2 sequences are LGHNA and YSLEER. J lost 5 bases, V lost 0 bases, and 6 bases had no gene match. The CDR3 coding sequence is TGCGCCAGCAGCCAAGAAAGGGACAGAACTACTGAAGCTTTCTTT. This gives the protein CASSQERDRTTEAFF.

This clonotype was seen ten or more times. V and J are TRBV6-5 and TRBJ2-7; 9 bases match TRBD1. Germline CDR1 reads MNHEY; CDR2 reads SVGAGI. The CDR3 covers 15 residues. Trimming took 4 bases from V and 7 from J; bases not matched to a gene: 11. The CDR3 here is CASSFWGQGLGEQYF. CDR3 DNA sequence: TGTGCCAGCAGTTTTTGGGGACAGGGATTGGGTGAGCAGTACTTC.

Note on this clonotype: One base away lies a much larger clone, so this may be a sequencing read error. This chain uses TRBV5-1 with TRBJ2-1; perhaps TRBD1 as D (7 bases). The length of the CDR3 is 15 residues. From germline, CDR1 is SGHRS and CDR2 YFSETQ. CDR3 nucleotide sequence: TGCGCCAGCAGCTTGGATCCAGGGGGGACGGGTGAGCGGTTCTTC. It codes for CASSLDPGGTGERFF.

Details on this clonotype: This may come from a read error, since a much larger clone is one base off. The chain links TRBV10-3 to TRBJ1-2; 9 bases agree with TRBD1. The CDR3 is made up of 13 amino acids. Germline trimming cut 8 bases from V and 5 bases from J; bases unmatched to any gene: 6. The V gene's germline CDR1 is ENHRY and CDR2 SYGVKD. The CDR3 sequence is CAIAGTGRYGYTF. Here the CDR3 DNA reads TGTGCCATCGCCGGGACAGGGAGATATGGCTACACCTTC.

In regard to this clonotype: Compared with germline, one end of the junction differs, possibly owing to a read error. This chain's CDR3 is CACSPDRVRTGELFF. The CDR3 coding sequence is TGCGCCTGCAGCCCTGACAGGGTACGGACCGGGGAGCTGTTTTTT. The chain carries TRBV5-1 and TRBJ2-2; TRBD1 matches 7 bases. The germline V gene has CDR1 SGHRS and CDR2 YFSETQ. The CDR3 spans 15 residues.

In nucleotides, the CDR3 is TGCGCCAGCAGCTACGAGACAAACGAGCAGTACTTC. The encoded protein is CASSYETNEQYF. The J gene is TRBJ2-7, the V gene TRBV5-1; D not certain. The CDR3 length is 12 residues. V was clipped by 3 bases and J by 5 bases, with 9 bases between them. The germline V gene encodes CDR1 SGHRS and CDR2 YFSETQ.

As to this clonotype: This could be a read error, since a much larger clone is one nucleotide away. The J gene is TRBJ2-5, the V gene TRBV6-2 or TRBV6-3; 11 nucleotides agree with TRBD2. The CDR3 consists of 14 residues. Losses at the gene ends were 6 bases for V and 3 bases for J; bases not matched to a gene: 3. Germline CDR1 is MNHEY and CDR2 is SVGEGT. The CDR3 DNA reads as TGTGCCAGCAGGCCGGGACTAGCGGAAGAGACCCAGTACTTC. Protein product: CASRPGLAEETQYF.

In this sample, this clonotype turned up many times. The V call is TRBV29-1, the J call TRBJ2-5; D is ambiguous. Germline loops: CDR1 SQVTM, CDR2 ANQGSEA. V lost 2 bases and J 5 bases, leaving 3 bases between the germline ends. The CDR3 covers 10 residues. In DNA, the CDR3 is TGCAGCGTTGAATCGGAGACCCAGTACTTC. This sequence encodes CSVESETQYF.

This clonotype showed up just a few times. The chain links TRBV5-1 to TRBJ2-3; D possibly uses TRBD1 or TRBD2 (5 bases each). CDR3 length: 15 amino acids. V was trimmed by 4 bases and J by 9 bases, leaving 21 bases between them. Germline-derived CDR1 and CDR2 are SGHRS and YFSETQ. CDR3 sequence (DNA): TGCGCCAGCAGCCCGGGGCAGGCGATGGACGTGACGCAGTATTTT. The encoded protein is CASSPGQAMDVTQYF.

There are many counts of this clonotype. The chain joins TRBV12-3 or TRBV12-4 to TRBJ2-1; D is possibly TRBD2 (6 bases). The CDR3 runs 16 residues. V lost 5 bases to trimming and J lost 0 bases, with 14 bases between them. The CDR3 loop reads CASSDGGKSSYNEQFF. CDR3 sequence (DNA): TGTGCCAGCAGTGACGGAGGGAAGAGCTCCTACAATGAGCAGTTCTTC.

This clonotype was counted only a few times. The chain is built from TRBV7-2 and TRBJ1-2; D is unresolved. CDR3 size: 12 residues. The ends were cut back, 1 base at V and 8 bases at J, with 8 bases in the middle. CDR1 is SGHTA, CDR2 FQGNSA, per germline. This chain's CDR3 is CASSLERLGYTF. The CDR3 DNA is TGTGCCAGCAGCTTAGAACGGCTAGGCTACACCTTC. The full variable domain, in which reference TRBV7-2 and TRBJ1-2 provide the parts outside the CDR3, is GAGVSQSPSNKVTEKGKDVELRCDPISGHTALYWYRQSLGQGLEFLIYFQGNSAPDKSGLPSDRFSAERTGGSVSTLTIQRTQQEDSAVYLCASSLERLGYTFGSGTRLTVV.

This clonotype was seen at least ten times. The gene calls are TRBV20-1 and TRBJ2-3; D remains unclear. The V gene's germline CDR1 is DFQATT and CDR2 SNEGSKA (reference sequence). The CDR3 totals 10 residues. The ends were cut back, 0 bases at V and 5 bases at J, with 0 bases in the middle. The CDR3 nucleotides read TGCAGTGCTAGAGAAGATACGCAGTATTTT. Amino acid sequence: CSAREDTQYF.

CDR3 residues: CASRATGFDTEAFF. CDR3 in DNA: TGCGCCAGCAGAGCGACAGGGTTTGACACTGAAGCTTTCTTT. V gene TRBV10-1 combines with J gene TRBJ1-1; 7 bases map to TRBD1. V gave up 6 bases and J gave up 3 bases; unmatched junction bases: 7. This CDR3 comprises 14 residues. Per the germline V gene, CDR1 is WNHNN and CDR2 is SYGVQD (reference sequence).

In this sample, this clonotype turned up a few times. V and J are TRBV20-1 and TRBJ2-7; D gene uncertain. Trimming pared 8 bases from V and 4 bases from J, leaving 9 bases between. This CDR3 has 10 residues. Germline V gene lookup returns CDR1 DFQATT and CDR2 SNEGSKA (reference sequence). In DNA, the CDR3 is TGCAGTCCCTCAGGATACGAGCAGTACTTC. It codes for CSPSGYEQYF.